This T cell receptor beta chain is from a study of T cell responses to AZD1222 COVID-19 vaccine. Sequencing was performed with immunoSEQ multiplex PCR; in TCRdb, only in-frame clones are kept and a portion is missing. Here the sample spans about 79,000 clones, just over 90% being singletons. CDR3 length: 15 amino acids. The V and J ends lost 3 bases and 6 bases, in that order; junction bases with no gene match: 5. Germline V lookup: CDR1 SGHTA, CDR2 FQGNSA. This clone turned up a few times. Its antigen is unknown. General study points: Clonal diversity may have been underestimated, and the donors were mostly white British, with more females than males. Nearly half of spike-specific TCRs reportedly target unmutated variant regions. Only a handful of AZD1222 recipients, roughly six in all, had baseline seropositivity.

Sequences were derived from peripheral blood, sampled on day 0 of MenACWY control vaccination. The rearrangement uses TRBV7-2 and TRBJ1-5; 10 bases fit TRBD1. The receptor was isolated from an adult in good health. CDR3 amino acids: CASSLRTGGRQPQHF. DNA for the CDR3: TGTGCCAGCAGCTTGAGGACAGGGGGTCGTCAGCCCCAGCATTTT. Full variable domain (remainder filled in from reference TRBV7-2 and TRBJ1-5): GAGVSQSPSNKVTEKGKDVELRCDPISGHTALYWYRQSLGQGLEFLIYFQGNSAPDKSGLPSDRFSAERTGGSVSTLTIQRTQQEDSAVYLCASSLRTGGRQPQHFGDGTRLSIL.